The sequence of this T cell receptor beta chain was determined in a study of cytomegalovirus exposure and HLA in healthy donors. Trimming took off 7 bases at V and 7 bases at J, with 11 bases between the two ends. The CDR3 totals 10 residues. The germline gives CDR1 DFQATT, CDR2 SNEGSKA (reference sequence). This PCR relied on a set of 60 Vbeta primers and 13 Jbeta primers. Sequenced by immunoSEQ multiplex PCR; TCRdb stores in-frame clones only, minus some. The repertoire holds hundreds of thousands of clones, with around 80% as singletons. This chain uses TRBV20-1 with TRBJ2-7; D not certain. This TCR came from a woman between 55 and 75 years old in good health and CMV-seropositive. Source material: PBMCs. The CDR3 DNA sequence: TGCAGTGTCCTGGGCCGGGAGCAGTACTTC. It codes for CSVLGREQYF.